Listed below are T cell receptor beta chains from one sample, sequenced in a study of blood T cell repertoires in COVID-19. The protocol was immunoSEQ multiplex PCR, while the TCRdb copy is restricted to in-frame clones and leaves out a portion. Altogether about 9,900 clones are present, around 80% being singletons, with the ten largest covering roughly a quarter. Input material: peripheral blood. The receptors stem from a man between 60 and 75 years old with active COVID-19. The CDR3 runs from the conserved cysteine through the conserved F or W. Fields, in order: D gene, V gene, clone size, J gene, CDR3 DNA, CDR3 protein. D genes are given only for firm matches. Expanded clones get a size class; other rows say once, few or many, or leave the size out.

d_call: TRBD2
v_call: TRBV11-3
clone_size: -
j_call: TRBJ2-3
cdr3_nt: TGTGCCAGCAGCCCAGAACTAGCGGGGAGCACAGATACGCAGTATTTT
cdr3_aa: CASSPELAGSTDTQYF

d_call: -
v_call: TRBV6-5
clone_size: -
j_call: TRBJ1-1
cdr3_nt: TGTGCCAGCAACCCAGAGGGTAGTGAAGCTTTCTTT
cdr3_aa: CASNPEGSEAFF

d_call: -
v_call: TRBV4-3
clone_size: -
j_call: TRBJ1-2
cdr3_nt: TGCGCCAGCAGCCAAGAAGTTGTTTATCCTTGGGAGGGCTACACCTTC
cdr3_aa: CASSQEVVYPWEGYTF

d_call: TRBD1
v_call: TRBV27
clone_size: -
j_call: TRBJ2-4
cdr3_nt: TGTGCCAGCAGTCTCCGACAGGGGGCGGCCAAAAACATTCAGTACTTC
cdr3_aa: CASSLRQGAAKNIQYF

d_call: TRBD1
v_call: TRBV24-1
clone_size: -
j_call: TRBJ1-2
cdr3_nt: TGTGCCACCAGTGAAGGGACAGGGATCAACTATGGCTACACCTTC
cdr3_aa: CATSEGTGINYGYTF

d_call: -
v_call: TRBV7-9
clone_size: -
j_call: TRBJ2-7
cdr3_nt: TGTGCCAGCAGCTTATCCAATACAGTCAACTACGAGCAGTACTTC
cdr3_aa: CASSLSNTVNYEQYF

d_call: TRBD2
v_call: TRBV18
clone_size: -
j_call: TRBJ2-5
cdr3_nt: TGTGCCAGCTCACCACTTCAATCGGGAGGAGAGACCCAGTACTTC
cdr3_aa: CASSPLQSGGETQYF

d_call: -
v_call: TRBV27
clone_size: -
j_call: TRBJ1-2
cdr3_nt: TGTGCCAGCAGCCCGGAGGGTAACTATGGCTACACCTTC
cdr3_aa: CASSPEGNYGYTF

d_call: TRBD2
v_call: TRBV27
clone_size: -
j_call: TRBJ2-7
cdr3_nt: TGTGCCAGCAGTCCCCCTACGACTAGCGGGATGGTCTACGAGCAGTACTTC
cdr3_aa: CASSPPTTSGMVYEQYF

d_call: -
v_call: TRBV19
clone_size: -
j_call: TRBJ1-4
cdr3_nt: TGTGCCAGTAGTGACCTCAGGTCAAGTGAAAAACTGTTTTTT
cdr3_aa: CASSDLRSSEKLFF

d_call: -
v_call: TRBV9
clone_size: once
j_call: TRBJ1-1
cdr3_nt: TGTGCCAGCAGCGTAGTTCAGAACACTGAAGCTTTCTTT
cdr3_aa: CASSVVQNTEAFF